A selection of T cell receptor beta chains follows, all from one sample in a study of cytomegalovirus exposure and HLA in healthy donors. The table came from immunoSEQ multiplex PCR; TCRdb's copy has only in-frame clones and leaves some out. The repertoire holds around 94,000 clones, with around 84% as singletons. The sequenced sample consisted of PBMCs. The source of these receptors is a human donor in good health. Both conserved end residues are part of each CDR3. The order of the fields is J gene, D gene, V gene, clone size, CDR3 protein, CDR3 DNA. D genes are given only for firm matches. For some rows the clone size is stated as once, few or many, or as a class when expanded; others skip it.

J: TRBJ1-1
D: -
V: TRBV30
size: -
CDR3: CAWNPQGSYTEAFF
DNA: TGTGCCTGGAACCCACAGGGATCCTACACTGAAGCTTTCTTT

J: TRBJ2-5
D: TRBD1
V: TRBV28
size: -
CDR3: CASSKGQGFGEQYF
DNA: TGTGCCAGCAGCAAGGGACAGGGGTTCGGAGAGCAGTACTTC

J: TRBJ2-6
D: -
V: TRBV7-2
size: -
CDR3: CANSVRGANVLTF
DNA: TGTGCCAACAGCGTCCGTGGGGCCAACGTCCTGACTTTC

J: TRBJ2-1
D: -
V: TRBV19
size: once
CDR3: CASSPRHRNEQFF
DNA: TGTGCCAGTAGTCCCCGACACCGCAATGAGCAGTTCTTC

J: TRBJ2-1
D: TRBD2
V: TRBV4-1
size: -
CDR3: CASSHEKGGSSYNEQFF
DNA: TGCGCCAGCAGCCATGAGAAAGGCGGGAGCTCCTACAATGAGCAGTTCTTC

J: TRBJ1-4
D: -
V: TRBV7-2
size: -
CDR3: CASSFGAGGEKLFF
DNA: TGTGCCAGCAGCTTCGGGGCCGGGGGAGAAAAACTGTTTTTT

J: TRBJ1-1
D: TRBD1
V: TRBV29-1
size: -
CDR3: CSVVVTGGWNTEAFF
DNA: TGCAGCGTTGTAGTGACAGGGGGCTGGAACACTGAAGCTTTCTTT

J: TRBJ1-2
D: -
V: TRBV28
size: -
CDR3: CASSLRGVDGYTF
DNA: TGTGCCAGCAGTTTACGGGGGGTGGATGGCTACACCTTC

J: TRBJ2-1
D: -
V: TRBV12-2
size: -
CDR3: CASRTRTGGRGNEQFF
DNA: TGTGCAAGTCGCACCCGGACAGGCGGAAGGGGCAATGAGCAGTTCTTC

J: TRBJ1-1
D: -
V: TRBV5-1
size: -
CDR3: CASSLGSLEGEAFF
DNA: TGCGCCAGCAGCTTGGGGTCCCTGGAGGGTGAAGCTTTCTTT

J: TRBJ2-3
D: TRBD2
V: TRBV7-9
size: once
CDR3: CASSALGGRALVADTQYF
DNA: TGTGCCAGCAGCGCGCTGGGCGGGAGGGCCCTTGTGGCAGATACGCAGTATTTT

J: TRBJ1-1
D: -
V: TRBV5-1
size: -
CDR3: CASSSGNAEAFF
DNA: TGCGCCAGCAGCTCCGGGAACGCTGAAGCTTTCTTT

J: TRBJ2-7
D: -
V: TRBV6-5
size: -
CDR3: CASSTSLAPSYEQYF
DNA: TGTGCCAGCAGTACTTCACTAGCCCCTTCCTACGAGCAGTACTTC

J: TRBJ2-1
D: TRBD2
V: TRBV9
size: -
CDR3: CASSLPGLADNEQFF
DNA: TGTGCCAGCAGCTTACCGGGACTAGCGGACAATGAGCAGTTCTTC

J: TRBJ1-2
D: TRBD1
V: TRBV28
size: -
CDR3: CASSLSAAGGGYTF
DNA: TGTGCCAGCAGTTTAAGCGCGGCAGGGGGTGGCTACACCTTC

J: TRBJ2-2
D: -
V: TRBV28
size: -
CDR3: CASSPHTGWGELFF
DNA: TGTGCCAGCAGCCCCCACACGGGATGGGGGGAGCTGTTTTTT

J: TRBJ2-3
D: -
V: TRBV14
size: -
CDR3: CASSPVFSGSTQYF
DNA: TGTGCCAGCAGCCCTGTTTTTTCTGGGAGTACGCAGTATTTT

J: TRBJ2-6
D: TRBD1
V: TRBV9
size: few
CDR3: CAGWGTVLFSGANVLTF
DNA: TGTGCCGGCTGGGGGACAGTACTTTTCTCTGGGGCCAACGTCCTGACTTTC

J: TRBJ2-1
D: -
V: TRBV7-2
size: -
CDR3: CASTPKLLTNNEQFF
DNA: TGTGCCAGCACCCCGAAGCTACTCACCAACAATGAGCAGTTCTTC

J: TRBJ2-1
D: TRBD2
V: TRBV27
size: -
CDR3: CASSLTSSGGDEQFF
DNA: TGTGCCAGCAGTTTAACTAGCTCGGGAGGGGATGAGCAGTTCTTC

J: TRBJ2-7
D: -
V: TRBV27
size: -
CDR3: CASSPRRPYEQYF
DNA: TGTGCCAGCAGTCCCCGGCGGCCCTACGAGCAGTACTTC

J: TRBJ2-5
D: TRBD2
V: TRBV25-1
size: few
CDR3: CASRAGTSGGRETQYF
DNA: TGTGCCAGCAGGGCTGGGACTAGCGGGGGGCGAGAGACCCAGTACTTC

J: TRBJ2-1
D: -
V: TRBV11-3
size: once
CDR3: CASSLEPLNEQFF
DNA: TGTGCCAGCAGCTTAGAGCCCCTAAACGAGCAGTTCTTC